This T cell receptor beta chain appears in the sequencing data of a study of blood T cell repertoires in COVID-19. Study information: Spain, Italy and the United States supplied samples that represented acute and convalescent COVID-19. T cells, B-cell-depleted T cells, or PBMCs provided the cDNA or gDNA that served as material.

In the original analysis: Using reference gene primer amplification, nucleated cell counts were estimated. The method was immunoSEQ multiplex PCR; TCRdb's version includes in-frame clones alone and lacks a portion of them. D and trimming come from the DNA, and the V and J calls and clone size come from that table. The top ten hold 1.5% to 2% of the sample, which has roughly 500,000 clones, approximately 87% seen once. Looked up from germline, CDR1 is SGHDN and CDR2 is FVKESK. The CDR3 is 16 amino acids. The V gene end was trimmed by 4 bases and the J gene end by 0 bases; junction bases not matched to a gene: 6.

The sample was PBMCs or T cells enriched from blood (not recorded which). This receptor was identified in a woman in her 40s who had recovered from COVID-19. The rearrangement uses TRBV14 and TRBJ1-2, with 9 bases aligning to TRBD1. The CDR3, as DNA: TGTGCCAGCAGCCGCGGGACAGGGACTACTAACTATGGCTACACCTTC. Its translation: CASSRGTGTTNYGYTF. The full variable domain, completed using reference TRBV14 and TRBJ1-2, is EAGVTQFPSHSVIEKGQTVTLRCDPISGHDNLYWYRRVMGKEIKFLLHFVKESKQDESGMPNNRFLAERTGGTYSTLKVQPAELEDSGVYFCASSRGTGTTNYGYTFGSGTRLTVV.